This T cell receptor beta chain was sequenced in a study of cytomegalovirus exposure and HLA in healthy donors. Primers included in the PCR were 60 Vbeta and 13 Jbeta primers. Measured with immunoSEQ multiplex PCR; TCRdb has only the in-frame clones, and not every one. The sample lists about 180,000 clones; over 80% were seen once. Per germline, CDR1 MNHNS and CDR2 SASEGT. CDR3 length equals 13 residues. The V gene lost 0 bases and the J gene lost 5 bases, with 5 bases spanning the gap. The chain recombines TRBV6-1 with TRBJ1-5; D is uncertain. This clonotype was obtained from a girl between 10 and 17 years old in good health and CMV-seropositive. The sequencing sample was made of PBMCs. CDR3 sequence (DNA): TGTGCCAGCAGTGAAGCTTCGTATCAGCCCCAGCATTTT. This sequence encodes CASSEASYQPQHF.